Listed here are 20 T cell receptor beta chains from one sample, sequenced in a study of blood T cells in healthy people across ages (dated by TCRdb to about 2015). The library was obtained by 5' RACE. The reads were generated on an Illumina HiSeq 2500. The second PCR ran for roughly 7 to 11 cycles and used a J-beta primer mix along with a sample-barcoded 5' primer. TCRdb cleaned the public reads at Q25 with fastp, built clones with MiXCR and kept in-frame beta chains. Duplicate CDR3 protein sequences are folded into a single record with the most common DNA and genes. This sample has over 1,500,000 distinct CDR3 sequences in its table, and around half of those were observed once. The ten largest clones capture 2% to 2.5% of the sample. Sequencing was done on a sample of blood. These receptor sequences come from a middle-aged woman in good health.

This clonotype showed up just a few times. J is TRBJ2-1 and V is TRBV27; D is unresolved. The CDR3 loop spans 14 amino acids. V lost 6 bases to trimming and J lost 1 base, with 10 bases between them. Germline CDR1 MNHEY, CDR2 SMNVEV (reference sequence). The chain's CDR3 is CASRRAESYNEQFF. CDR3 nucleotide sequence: TGTGCCAGCAGAAGGGCAGAATCCTACAATGAGCAGTTCTTC.

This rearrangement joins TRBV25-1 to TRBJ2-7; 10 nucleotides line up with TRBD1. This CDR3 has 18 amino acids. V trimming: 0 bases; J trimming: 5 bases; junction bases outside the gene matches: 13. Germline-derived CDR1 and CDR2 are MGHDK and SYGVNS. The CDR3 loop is CASSEYWGGTGDVHEQYF. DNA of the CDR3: TGTGCCAGCAGTGAATATTGGGGCGGGACAGGGGACGTACACGAGCAGTACTTC.

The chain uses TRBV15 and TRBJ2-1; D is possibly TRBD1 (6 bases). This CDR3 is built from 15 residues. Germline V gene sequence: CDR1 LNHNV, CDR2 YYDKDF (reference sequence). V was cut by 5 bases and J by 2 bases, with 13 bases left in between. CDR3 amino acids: CATSFSRQAYNEQFF. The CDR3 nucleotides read TGTGCCACCAGCTTTTCCCGACAGGCCTACAATGAGCAGTTCTTC.

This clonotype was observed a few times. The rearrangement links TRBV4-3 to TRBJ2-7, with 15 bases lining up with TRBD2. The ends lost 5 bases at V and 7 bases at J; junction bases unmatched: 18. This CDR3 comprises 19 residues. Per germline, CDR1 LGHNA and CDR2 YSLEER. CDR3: CASSKAGTSGGIPYEEQYF. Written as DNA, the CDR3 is TGCGCCAGCAGCAAAGCCGGGACTAGCGGGGGGATCCCCTACGAAGAGCAGTACTTC.

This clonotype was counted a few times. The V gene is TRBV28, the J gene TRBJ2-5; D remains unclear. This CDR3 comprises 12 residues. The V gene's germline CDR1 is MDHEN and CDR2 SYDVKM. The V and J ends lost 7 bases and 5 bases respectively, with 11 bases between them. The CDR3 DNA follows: TGTGCCAGCACCTTAAGCTGGGAGACCCAGTACTTC. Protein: CASTLSWETQYF.

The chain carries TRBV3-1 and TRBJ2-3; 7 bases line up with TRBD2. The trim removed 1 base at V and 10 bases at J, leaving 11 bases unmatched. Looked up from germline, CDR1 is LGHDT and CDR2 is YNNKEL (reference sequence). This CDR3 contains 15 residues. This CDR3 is CASSQGASGVFPQYF. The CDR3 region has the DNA TGTGCCAGCAGCCAAGGGGCGAGCGGGGTATTCCCGCAGTATTTT.

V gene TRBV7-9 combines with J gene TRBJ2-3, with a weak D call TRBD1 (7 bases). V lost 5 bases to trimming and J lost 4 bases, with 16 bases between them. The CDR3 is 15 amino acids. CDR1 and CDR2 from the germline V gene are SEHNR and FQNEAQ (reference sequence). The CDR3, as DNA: TGTGCCAGCAGCCGTTCGACAGGGAGGTCAGATACGCAGTATTTT. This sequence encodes CASSRSTGRSDTQYF.

In DNA form, the CDR3 reads TGTGCCAGCAGGGCGGTGTCTTCGTCACTTGGGGCCAACGTCCTGACTTTC. Protein sequence: CASRAVSSSLGANVLTF. The V and J genes are TRBV21-1 and TRBJ2-6. TRBV21-1 represents a pseudogene. The CDR3 contains 17 residues.

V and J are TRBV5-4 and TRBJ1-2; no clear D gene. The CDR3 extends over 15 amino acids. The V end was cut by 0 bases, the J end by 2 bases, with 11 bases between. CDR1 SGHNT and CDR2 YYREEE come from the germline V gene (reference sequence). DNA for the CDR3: TGTGCCAGCAGCTTGGCCCAGGCCCTGAACTATGGCTACACCTTC. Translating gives CASSLAQALNYGYTF.

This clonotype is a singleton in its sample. The CDR3 DNA reads TGTGCCAGCAGCCCCCCGGGACTAGCGGGGGGGCAGAACGAGCAGTACTTC. It translates to CASSPPGLAGGQNEQYF. The chain links TRBV7-2 to TRBJ2-5; the match to TRBD2 covers 16 bases. The closer fit of TRBJ2-7 to the DNA end suggests the J call may be wrong. The length of the CDR3 is 17 residues. The germline V gene encodes CDR1 SGHTA and CDR2 FQGNSA.

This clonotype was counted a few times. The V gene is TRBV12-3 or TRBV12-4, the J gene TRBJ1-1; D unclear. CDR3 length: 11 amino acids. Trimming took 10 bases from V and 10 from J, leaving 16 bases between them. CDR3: CATQFGLAAFF. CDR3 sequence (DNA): TGTGCCACCCAGTTTGGCTTGGCAGCTTTCTTT.

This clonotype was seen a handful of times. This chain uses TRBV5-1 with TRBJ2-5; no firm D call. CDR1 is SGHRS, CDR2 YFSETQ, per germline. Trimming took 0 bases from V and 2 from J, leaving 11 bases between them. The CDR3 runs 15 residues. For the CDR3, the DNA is TGCGCCAGCAGCTTGGGAGGACCGGCACAAGAGACCCAGTACTTC. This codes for CASSLGGPAQETQYF.

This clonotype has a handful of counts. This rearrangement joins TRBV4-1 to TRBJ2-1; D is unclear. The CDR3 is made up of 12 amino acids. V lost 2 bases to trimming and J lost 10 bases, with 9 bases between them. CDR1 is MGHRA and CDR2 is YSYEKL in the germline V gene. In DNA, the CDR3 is TGCGCCAGCAGCCAATCTACGCCAGAGCAGTTCTTC. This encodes CASSQSTPEQFF.

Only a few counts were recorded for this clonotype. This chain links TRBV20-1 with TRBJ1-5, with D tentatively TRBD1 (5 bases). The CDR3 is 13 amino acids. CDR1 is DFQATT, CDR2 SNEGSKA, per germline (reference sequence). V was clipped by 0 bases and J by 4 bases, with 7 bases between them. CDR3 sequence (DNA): TGCAGTGCTAGAGACAGGGATAATCAGCCCCAGCATTTT. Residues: CSARDRDNQPQHF.

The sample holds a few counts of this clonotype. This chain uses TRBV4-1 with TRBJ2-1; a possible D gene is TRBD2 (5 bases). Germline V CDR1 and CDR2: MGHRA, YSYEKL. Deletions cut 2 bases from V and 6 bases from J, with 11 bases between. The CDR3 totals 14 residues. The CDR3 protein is CASSQRGPANEQFF. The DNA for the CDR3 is TGCGCCAGCAGCCAAAGAGGGCCCGCCAATGAGCAGTTCTTC.

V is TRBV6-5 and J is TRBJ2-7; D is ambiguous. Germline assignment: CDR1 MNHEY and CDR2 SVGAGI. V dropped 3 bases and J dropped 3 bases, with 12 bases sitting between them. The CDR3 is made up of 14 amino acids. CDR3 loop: CASSYSNSFYEQYF. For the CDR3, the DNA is TGTGCCAGCAGTTATTCCAACAGCTTCTACGAGCAGTACTTC.

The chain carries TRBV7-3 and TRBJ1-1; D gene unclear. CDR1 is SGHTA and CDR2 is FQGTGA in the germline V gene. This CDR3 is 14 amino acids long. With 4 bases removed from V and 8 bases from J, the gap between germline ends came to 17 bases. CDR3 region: CASSYKSGSTEAFF. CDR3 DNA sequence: TGTGCCAGCAGCTACAAATCCGGGTCCACCGAAGCTTTCTTT. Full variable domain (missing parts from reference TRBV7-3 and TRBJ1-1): GAGVSQTPSNKVTEKGKYVELRCDPISGHTALYWYRQSLGQGPEFLIYFQGTGAADDSGLPNDRFFAVRPEGSVSTLKIQRTERGDSAVYLCASSYKSGSTEAFFGQGTRLTVV.

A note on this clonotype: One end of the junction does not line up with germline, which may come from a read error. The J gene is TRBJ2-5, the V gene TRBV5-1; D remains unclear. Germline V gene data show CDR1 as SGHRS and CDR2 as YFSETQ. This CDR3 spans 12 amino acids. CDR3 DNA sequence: TGCGCCAGCAACTTGGCCGGAGAGACCCAGTACTTC. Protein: CASNLAGETQYF.

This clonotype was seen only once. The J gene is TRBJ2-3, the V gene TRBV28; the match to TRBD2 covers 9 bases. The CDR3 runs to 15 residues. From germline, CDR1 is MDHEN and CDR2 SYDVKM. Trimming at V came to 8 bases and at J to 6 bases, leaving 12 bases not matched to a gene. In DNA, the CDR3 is TGTGCCAGCGGGTCTAGCGGGGAGCGGTCGGATACGCAGTATTTT. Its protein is CASGSSGERSDTQYF. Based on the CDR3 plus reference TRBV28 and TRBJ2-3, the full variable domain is DVKVTQSSRYLVKRTGEKVFLECVQDMDHENMFWYRQDPGLGLRLIYFSYDVKMKEKGDIPEGYSVSREKKERFSLILESASTNQTSMYLCASGSSGERSDTQYFGPGTRLTVL.

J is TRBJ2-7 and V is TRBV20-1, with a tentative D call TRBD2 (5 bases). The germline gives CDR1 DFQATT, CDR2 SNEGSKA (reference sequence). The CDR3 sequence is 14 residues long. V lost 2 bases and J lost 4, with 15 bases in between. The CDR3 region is CSARPEEFLYEQYF. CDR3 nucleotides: TGCAGTGCTAGACCGGAGGAGTTTCTTTACGAGCAGTACTTC.